The clone carrying this TCR beta chain was counted a few times. Its matching antigen is unknown. A second 7 to 11 cycle PCR used barcoded and J-beta primers. MiXCR, applied by TCRdb to the 5' RACE reads, yields one record per CDR3 protein. The data contain around 780,000 distinct CDR3 sequences, around 24% of them singletons. The data belong to a study of blood T cells in healthy people across ages. Study-wide findings and caveats: TCR beta diversity, measured per million T cells, fell in a roughly linear way with age.

The CDR3 runs to 13 residues. Trimming removed 7 bases at V and 2 bases at J, with 10 bases between. The germline CDR1 and CDR2 sequences are SGHRS and YFSETQ. These data were also reused for a study on T cells of mothers and their children. That paper adds: Samples were provided by three healthy Caucasian mothers and their six children. Every mother produced more than 9 million TCR beta CDR3 reads, whereas every child provided several million. Relative to unrelated pairs, biologically related mother-child dyads exhibited marginally greater, non-significant overlap.

The sequence was collected from a boy between 10 and 17 years old in good health. The rearrangement joins TRBV5-1 to TRBJ1-3, with a possible D match to TRBD1 (5 bases). Sequencing was done on a sample of blood. The CDR3 nucleotides are TGCGCCAGCCGTGAAGGGGCTGGAAACACCATATATTTT. Translated: CASREGAGNTIYF.